These 26 T cell receptor beta chains share one sample of origin, sequenced in a study of blood T cell repertoires in COVID-19. This table comes from immunoSEQ multiplex PCR, and its TCRdb copy is limited to in-frame clones, with some not included. The profile shows under 300,000 clones, about nine tenths of them singletons. The sample comprised PBMCs or T cells enriched from blood (not recorded which). Receptors were obtained from a man between 18 and 35 years old who had recovered from COVID-19.

The chain has TRBV29-1 and TRBJ1-1, with 10 positions matching TRBD1. Germline V CDR1 and CDR2: SQVTM, ANQGSEA. V lost 6 bases, J lost 11 bases, and 9 bases stayed unmatched. The CDR3 length is 12 residues. CDR3 sequence: CSVDGQGVGAFF. The CDR3 coding sequence is TGCAGCGTGGATGGACAGGGGGTAGGGGCTTTCTTT.

This rearrangement joins TRBV11-1 to TRBJ2-1, with D possibly TRBD1 on 5 matching bases. This CDR3 spans 14 amino acids. V dropped 6 bases and J dropped 5 bases, with 14 bases sitting between them. Per the germline V gene, CDR1 is SGHAT and CDR2 is FQDESV (reference sequence). CDR3 in DNA: TGTGCCAGCAGTCGACAGTACCAACACAATGAGCAGTTCTTC. Its protein is CASSRQYQHNEQFF.

This sequence joins TRBV19 and TRBJ2-7; TRBD1 matches 9 bases. The CDR3 is 15 amino acids. J gave up 3 bases and V 5 bases, and 8 bases lay outside the gene matches. In germline, CDR1 is LNHDA, CDR2 SQIVND (reference sequence). CDR3 nucleotide sequence: TGTGCCAGTAGTGACCGGGACAGGGAAATCTACGAGCAGTACTTC. Residues: CASSDRDREIYEQYF.

In its sample, this clone was seen a few times. This rearrangement joins TRBV5-1 to TRBJ2-3, with 7 bases fitting TRBD2. Germline CDR1 and CDR2: SGHRS and YFSETQ. The CDR3 sequence is 16 residues long. The trim removed 3 bases at V and 0 bases at J, leaving 7 bases unmatched. As DNA, the CDR3 is TGCGCCAGCAGCTCTAGCGGCGGAGTTAGCACAGATACGCAGTATTTT. Protein product: CASSSSGGVSTDTQYF.

The chain joins TRBV4-1 to TRBJ1-5; D unresolved. The CDR3 spans 15 residues. Germline CDR1 and CDR2: MGHRA and YSYEKL. The V and J ends lost 4 bases and 3 bases respectively, with 13 bases between them. The CDR3 loop reads CASSPTGEFNQPQHF. CDR3 in DNA: TGCGCCAGCAGCCCTACCGGGGAGTTCAATCAGCCCCAGCATTTT.

The V call is TRBV29-1, the J call TRBJ1-2; a weak D match, TRBD1 (5 bases). The CDR3 is 14 amino acids. V gave up 3 bases and J gave up 3 bases, with 14 bases separating them. Germline values: CDR1 SQVTM, CDR2 ANQGSEA. DNA of the CDR3: TGCAGCGTTGAGCCCTTACAGGTCGACTATGGCTACACCTTC. This sequence encodes CSVEPLQVDYGYTF.

J is TRBJ2-1 and V is TRBV9, with a possible D match to TRBD2 (6 bases). V was clipped by 0 bases and J by 1 base, with 11 bases between them. The CDR3 loop spans 16 amino acids. From germline, CDR1 is SGDLS and CDR2 YYNGEE. The CDR3 loop is CASSVATAGSYNEQFF. The CDR3 DNA reads as TGTGCCAGCAGCGTAGCTACCGCGGGATCCTACAATGAGCAGTTCTTC.

This clone was picked up one time. This chain's CDR3 is CASTQGGGEQFF. The DNA for the CDR3 is TGTGCCAGCACTCAGGGTGGGGGCGAGCAGTTCTTC. V usage is TRBV6-5 and J usage is TRBJ2-1; D might be TRBD1 (6 bases). The ends were cut back, 7 bases at V and 10 bases at J, with 14 bases in the middle. Germline assignment: CDR1 MNHEY and CDR2 SVGAGI. The CDR3 has 12 residues.

This chain links TRBV20-1 with TRBJ1-2; D call uncertain. Trimming pared 3 bases from V and 4 bases from J, leaving 9 bases between. Germline assignment: CDR1 DFQATT and CDR2 SNEGSKA (reference sequence). The CDR3 is 12 residues long. CDR3 sequence: CSASLEGYGYTF. The CDR3 nucleotides are TGCAGTGCTAGTTTGGAGGGCTATGGCTACACCTTC.

This clone was seen just once. The genes are TRBV19 and TRBJ2-4, with D possibly TRBD1 on 6 matching bases. This CDR3 is 16 amino acids long. Between the trimmed V and J ends, which lost 3 bases and 6 bases, there was a span of 18 bases. CDR1 is LNHDA, CDR2 SQIVND, per germline (reference sequence). The CDR3 sequence is CASSIPNSRGGNIQYF. The CDR3, as DNA: TGTGCCAGTAGTATTCCCAACTCAAGAGGGGGAAACATTCAGTACTTC.

This chain links TRBV19 with TRBJ2-2, with 7 bases fitting TRBD2. Germline V gene data show CDR1 as LNHDA and CDR2 as SQIVND (reference sequence). This CDR3 region has 14 residues. V trimming: 4 bases; J trimming: 7 bases; junction bases outside the gene matches: 6. The CDR3 protein is CASSTTGTNGELFF. In nucleotides, the CDR3 is TGTGCCAGTAGTACGACGGGGACTAACGGGGAGCTGTTTTTT.

The gene calls are TRBV28 and TRBJ2-6; TRBD2 aligns across 9 bases. This CDR3 spans 16 amino acids. Per germline, CDR1 MDHEN and CDR2 SYDVKM. Losses at the gene ends were 4 bases for V and 3 bases for J; bases not matched to a gene: 4. CDR3 sequence (DNA): TGTGCCAGCAGTTCTAGGACTAGCGATGGGGCCAACGTCCTGACTTTC. Protein sequence: CASSSRTSDGANVLTF.

The V gene is TRBV5-4, the J gene TRBJ2-5, with 13 nucleotides matching TRBD2. This CDR3 comprises 16 residues. Losses at the gene ends were 1 base for V and 4 bases for J; bases not matched to a gene: 4. The germline gives CDR1 SGHNT, CDR2 YYREEE (reference sequence). The CDR3 DNA sequence: TGTGCCAGCAGCTTGACTAGCGGGAGGGTACGAGAGACCCAGTACTTC. Translating it yields CASSLTSGRVRETQYF.

The chain carries TRBV5-1 and TRBJ1-5; 9 bases line up with TRBD1. CDR1 SGHRS and CDR2 YFSETQ come from the germline V gene. CDR3 length: 14 residues. Trimming at V came to 3 bases and at J to 5 bases, leaving 3 bases not matched to a gene. The CDR3 here is CASSYTGGDQPQHF. The CDR3 DNA follows: TGCGCCAGCAGCTATACAGGGGGCGATCAGCCCCAGCATTTT.

V and J are TRBV6-6 and TRBJ1-6; D not certain. V lost 5 bases to trimming and J lost 0 bases, with 14 bases between them. CDR1 and CDR2 from the germline V gene are MNHNY and SVGAGI (reference sequence). The CDR3 has 17 residues. CDR3 in amino acids: CASSPPGRNSYNSPLHF. CDR3 nucleotide sequence: TGTGCCAGCAGTCCTCCGGGGAGAAACTCCTATAATTCACCCCTCCACTTT.

The chain couples TRBV28 to TRBJ2-7; possibly TRBD1 for D (6 bases). Trimming left V 6 bases short and J 3 bases short, with 15 bases between. CDR1 is MDHEN, CDR2 SYDVKM, per germline. The CDR3 has 14 amino acids. CDR3 in amino acids: CASSRTALNYEQYF. Written as DNA, the CDR3 is TGTGCCAGCAGCCGGACAGCACTCAACTACGAGCAGTACTTC.

This clone has just a few counts. The V call is TRBV14, the J call TRBJ2-7; unclear D gene. Looked up from germline, CDR1 is SGHDN and CDR2 is FVKESK. Trimming pared 1 base from V and 6 bases from J, leaving 4 bases between. The CDR3 has 11 residues. CDR3 amino acids: CASSQVSEQYF. In DNA form, the CDR3 reads TGTGCCAGCAGCCAAGTATCCGAGCAGTACTTC.

The rearrangement links TRBV3-1 (or the pseudogene TRBV3-2) to TRBJ2-7; D possibly corresponds to TRBD1 (5 bases). V shed 0 bases and J shed 6 bases, with 27 bases lying between them. Per germline, CDR1 LGHDT and CDR2 YNNKEL (reference sequence). The CDR3 has 19 amino acids. The DNA of the CDR3 is TGTGCCAGCAGCCAAGATACGATTCTCGGGCAGGGTGGTTTTGGCGAGCAGTACTTC. This gives the protein CASSQDTILGQGGFGEQYF.

The chain couples TRBV5-6 to TRBJ1-1, with 10 bases lining up with TRBD1. Looked up from germline, CDR1 is SGHDT and CDR2 is YYEEEE. This CDR3 has 15 residues. The junction had 5 bases not matched to a gene; V was cut back by 5 bases and J by 1 base. The CDR3 nucleotides are TGTGCCAGCAGAGGGGACAGGGGAAGGAACACTGAAGCTTTCTTT. Protein sequence: CASRGDRGRNTEAFF.

The V and J genes are TRBV9 and TRBJ1-2; 7 bases align to TRBD1. Germline lookup yields CDR1 SGDLS and CDR2 YYNGEE. The CDR3 loop spans 12 amino acids. Germline trimming cut 3 bases from V and 8 bases from J; bases unmatched to any gene: 4. CDR3: CASSGSRGGYTF. CDR3 bases: TGTGCCAGCAGCGGAAGCAGGGGGGGCTACACCTTC. The full variable domain, its missing parts supplied by reference TRBV9 and TRBJ1-2, is DSGVTQTPKHLITATGQRVTLRCSPRSGDLSVYWYQQSLDQGLQFLIQYYNGEERAKGNILERFSAQQFPDLHSELNLSSLELGDSALYFCASSGSRGGYTFGSGTRLTVV.

The chain combines TRBV30 with TRBJ2-5; perhaps TRBD2 as D (5 bases). The CDR3 sequence is 14 residues long. Looked up from germline, CDR1 is GTSNPN and CDR2 is SVGIG (reference sequence). The ends were cut back, 0 bases at V and 4 bases at J, with 12 bases in the middle. Here the CDR3 reads CAWSVRAGRETQYF. The CDR3 region has the DNA TGTGCCTGGAGTGTAAGGGCGGGTAGAGAGACCCAGTACTTC.

The V gene is TRBV10-1, the J gene TRBJ2-5, with a tentative D call TRBD2 (6 bases). V was pared by 2 bases and J by 7 bases, with 14 bases between. The CDR3 runs 14 residues. Germline loops: CDR1 WNHNN, CDR2 SYGVQD (reference sequence). CDR3 sequence (DNA): TGCGCCAGCAGTGAGAGGACTACCTTCGGGACCCAGTACTTC. Protein product: CASSERTTFGTQYF.

The chain joins TRBV29-1 to TRBJ2-1; TRBD2 might be the D (5 bases). Germline lookup yields CDR1 SQVTM and CDR2 ANQGSEA. The CDR3 has 12 amino acids. Deletions cut 2 bases from V and 8 bases from J, with 10 bases between. The DNA of the CDR3 is TGCAGCGTTGAAACGTTCGGGGATGAGCAGTTCTTC. Protein product: CSVETFGDEQFF.

This rearrangement joins TRBV4-2 to TRBJ2-5; 9 bases agree with TRBD2. The CDR3 runs to 15 residues. V lost 2 bases, J lost 1 base, and 2 bases stayed unmatched. Germline-derived CDR1 and CDR2 are LGHNA and YNFKEQ. As DNA, the CDR3 is TGTGCCAGCAGCCAACTAGCGGGGACCCAAGAGACCCAGTACTTC. Residues: CASSQLAGTQETQYF.

J is TRBJ1-1 and V is TRBV30; maybe TRBD1 (5 bases). Germline V CDR1 and CDR2: GTSNPN, SVGIG (reference sequence). V was shortened by 1 base and J by 5 bases, with 20 bases between the two germline ends. The CDR3 covers 16 residues. For the CDR3, the DNA is TGTGCCTGGAGTGCAGAGGGAGGCAGAAAGGGGACTGAAGCTTTCTTT. Residues: CAWSAEGGRKGTEAFF.

V and J are TRBV19 and TRBJ1-4; 8 positions match TRBD1. Germline-derived CDR1 and CDR2 are LNHDA and SQIVND (reference sequence). The CDR3 consists of 15 residues. J was trimmed by 8 bases and V by 7 bases; bases with no gene match: 12. DNA for the CDR3: TGTGCCAGTACTCGTCCCACAGGGGGACCCGAAAAACTGTTTTTT. It encodes CASTRPTGGPEKLFF.